This T cell receptor (beta chain) appears in the sequencing data of a study of blood T cells in healthy people across ages. This clonotype came up a few times. The antigen remains undetermined. Alongside a J-beta primer mix, a sample-barcoded 5' primer served in a second PCR lasting roughly 6 to 11 cycles. TCRdb analysed the 5' RACE reads with MiXCR anew, one entry per CDR3 protein. The table lists fewer than 900,000 distinct CDR3 sequences, roughly 43% of them singletons. Donors gave about 10 milliliters of peripheral blood apiece. Overall study results and limits: When one million T cells were used, diversity estimates were thought to be underestimates. Long-lived donors had more naive CD4+ cells and higher diversity than aged donors.

The germline gives CDR1 SQVTM, CDR2 ANQGSEA. CDR3 length equals 12 residues. Between the trimmed V and J ends, which lost 6 bases and 6 bases, there was a span of 15 bases. This rearrangement joins TRBV29-1 to TRBJ2-7; tentatively, D is TRBD1 (7 bases). This receptor was taken from a woman in her sixties in good health. The sequenced sample consisted of blood. In DNA, the CDR3 is TGCAGCGTAAAGGGGGCGCGGGGCGAGCAGTACTTC. As protein: CSVKGARGEQYF.